These 23 T cell receptor beta chains were all obtained from the same sample, sequenced in a study of lymphopenia after photon versus proton radiotherapy (dated by TCRdb to about 2019). Library construction relied on the immunoSEQ multiplex PCR assay. In its TCRdb copy, this immuneACCESS table keeps in-frame sequences only and misses some clones. Where compared with another copy, unresolved V genes explain less than half of these, and the others have no known cause. A total of around 55,000 clones appear in this sample, about four fifths of them only once. The leading ten clones occupy 2.1% of the sample. Sequences were derived from peripheral blood, sampled from a patient treated with proton-based radiotherapy. Source of these receptors: a man aged 55 to 70 with pancreatic cancer.

This CDR3 is CASSFPTDDNGYTF. CDR3 in DNA: TGTGCCAGCAGTTTCCCGACCGATGATAATGGCTACACCTTC. V is TRBV6-5 and J is TRBJ1-2; the D is unclear. CDR3 length equals 14 residues. Trimming shortened V by 4 bases and J by 6 bases, and 15 bases separated the two germline ends. CDR1 is MNHEY, CDR2 SVGAGI, per germline.

V is TRBV2 and J is TRBJ1-5; D gene uncertain. The CDR3 loop spans 15 amino acids. Germline CDR1 is SNHLY and CDR2 is FYNNEI. V lost 1 base to trimming and J lost 6 bases, with 13 bases between them. The CDR3 is CASSEELRVTQPQHF. In nucleotides, the CDR3 is TGTGCCAGCAGTGAAGAACTCCGGGTGACTCAGCCCCAGCATTTT.

This rearrangement joins TRBV29-1 to TRBJ1-2; 10 bases match TRBD1. CDR3 length: 13 residues. The germline V gene has CDR1 SQVTM and CDR2 ANQGSEA. J gave up 7 bases and V 6 bases, and 8 bases lay outside the gene matches. Here the CDR3 reads CSVAGTGEPGYTF. The CDR3 DNA reads TGCAGCGTGGCCGGGACAGGGGAGCCTGGCTACACCTTC.

This sequence joins TRBV28 and TRBJ2-1, with D uncertain. Trimming stripped 7 bases from V and 1 base from J, with 11 bases between. This CDR3 has 14 amino acids. CDR1 MDHEN and CDR2 SYDVKM come from the germline V gene. The CDR3 loop reads CASISARSYNEQFF. CDR3 DNA: TGTGCCAGCATCTCGGCTAGATCCTACAATGAGCAGTTCTTC.

The chain is built from TRBV29-1 and TRBJ2-6; D gene ambiguous. The germline V gene encodes CDR1 SQVTM and CDR2 ANQGSEA. CDR3 length: 15 residues. V lost 5 bases and J lost 0, with 11 bases in between. CDR3 sequence: CSVLERVSGANVLTF. CDR3 DNA: TGCAGCGTTCTTGAGCGCGTCTCTGGGGCCAACGTCCTGACTTTC.

This clone was detected only once. The CDR3 region has the DNA TGTGCCAGCAGTGAGTATATGCCCAGGGCGAACACTGAAGCTTTCTTT. It codes for CASSEYMPRANTEAFF. The V call is TRBV2, the J call TRBJ1-1, with D maybe TRBD1 (5 bases). Germline V gene lookup returns CDR1 SNHLY and CDR2 FYNNEI. V lost 3 bases, J lost 1 base, and 15 bases lay in between. This CDR3 contains 16 residues.

The chain joins TRBV7-3 to TRBJ2-5; TRBD2 matches at 9 bases. The CDR3 is made up of 16 amino acids. The ends lost 2 bases at V and 0 bases at J; junction bases unmatched: 4. Looked up from germline, CDR1 is SGHTA and CDR2 is FQGTGA. The CDR3 bases are TGTGCCAGCAGCTTAGCGGGAGGGGACTACCAAGAGACCCAGTACTTC. Protein: CASSLAGGDYQETQYF.

V usage is TRBV6-1 and J usage is TRBJ1-5; no firm D call. V shed 3 bases and J shed 5 bases, with 8 bases lying between them. The V gene's germline CDR1 is MNHNS and CDR2 SASEGT. The CDR3 has 13 residues. The chain's CDR3 is CASSEKGDQPQHF. As DNA, the CDR3 is TGTGCCAGCAGTGAGAAGGGCGATCAGCCCCAGCATTTT.

The chain has TRBV30 and TRBJ1-1; D unclear. CDR3 length equals 15 residues. Germline values: CDR1 GTSNPN, CDR2 SVGIG (reference sequence). The ends were cut back, 0 bases at V and 1 base at J, with 12 bases in the middle. CDR3 nucleotide sequence: TGTGCCTGGAGTGTACGGACCTCAAAGAACACTGAAGCTTTCTTT. Its translation is CAWSVRTSKNTEAFF.

This clone is a singleton in its sample. This sequence joins TRBV30 and TRBJ1-1; 10 bases align to TRBD1. The germline gives CDR1 GTSNPN, CDR2 SVGIG (reference sequence). The CDR3 is 15 amino acids. V shed 1 base, J shed 7 bases, and the junction held 9 bases outside the gene matches. In DNA, the CDR3 is TGTGCCTGGAGTGGAAGGACAGGGGGGGATGATGAAGCTTTCTTT. Residues: CAWSGRTGGDDEAFF.

The genes are TRBV2 and TRBJ2-6, with unresolved D. The CDR3 runs 14 residues. Germline V gene lookup returns CDR1 SNHLY and CDR2 FYNNEI. The V and J ends lost 4 bases and 2 bases respectively, with 6 bases between them. CDR3 residues: CASSAAPGANVLTF. The CDR3 nucleotides read TGTGCCAGCAGTGCAGCTCCTGGGGCCAACGTCCTGACTTTC.

CDR3 nucleotide sequence: TGTGCCAGCCGAGGAAGAGCCAGATTATCAACTAATGAAAAACTGTTTTTT. Its protein is CASRGRARLSTNEKLFF. This chain connects TRBV28 to TRBJ1-4; no firm D call. Germline V lookup: CDR1 MDHEN, CDR2 SYDVKM. The CDR3 sequence is 17 residues long. Deletions cut 8 bases from V and 0 bases from J, with 19 bases between.

The V and J genes are TRBV30 and TRBJ2-7, with TRBD1 matching over 9 bases. V lost 4 bases, J lost 5 bases, and 3 bases stayed unmatched. Germline loops: CDR1 GTSNPN, CDR2 SVGIG (reference sequence). This CDR3 is 12 amino acids long. CDR3 protein: CAWNTGGNEQYF. The CDR3 coding sequence is TGTGCCTGGAACACAGGGGGCAACGAGCAGTACTTC.

This sequence joins TRBV7-2 and TRBJ1-1; the D is unclear. V lost 2 bases to trimming and J lost 1 base, with 8 bases between them. This CDR3 contains 14 residues. Germline V lookup: CDR1 SGHTA, CDR2 FQGNSA. CDR3 sequence (DNA): TGTGCCAGCAGCTTAAGTCCGGGGAACACTGAAGCTTTCTTT. Amino acids: CASSLSPGNTEAFF.

This clone was seen a single time. This CDR3 reads CASSPGQGANTGELFF. The CDR3 region has the DNA TGTGCCAGCAGTCCGGGACAGGGCGCGAACACCGGGGAGCTGTTTTTT. V and J are TRBV6-6 and TRBJ2-2; TRBD1 matches at 9 bases. CDR1 is MNHNY, CDR2 SVGAGI, per germline (reference sequence). The CDR3 loop spans 16 amino acids. Trimming took 5 bases from V and 0 from J; bases not matched to a gene: 4.

The J gene is TRBJ2-7, the V gene TRBV11-2; 14 bases align to TRBD2. Trimming at V came to 5 bases and at J to 0 bases, leaving 9 bases not matched to a gene. From germline, CDR1 is SGHAT and CDR2 FQNNGV. CDR3 length: 18 residues. CDR3 residues: CASSGAGTSGRFSYEQYF. CDR3 coding DNA: TGTGCCAGCAGCGGAGCCGGGACTAGCGGGAGATTCTCCTACGAGCAGTACTTC.

Of note for this clone: A much bigger clone sits one base away, suggesting this may be a read error. Different DNA sequences within this sample yield the same CDR3. The rearrangement uses TRBV6-5 and TRBJ2-5; possibly TRBD2 for D (5 bases). Trimming left V 6 bases short and J 5 bases short, with 19 bases between. Germline loops: CDR1 MNHEY, CDR2 SVGAGI. CDR3 size: 15 residues. The CDR3 spells CASRSSGSYGETQYF. Here the CDR3 DNA reads TGTGCCAGCAGGTCTAGTGGGAGCTACGGCGAGACCCAGTACTTC.

The CDR3 DNA reads TGTGCCAGCAGCCCTAGGACTAGCGGACGGACTTACGAGCAGTACTTC. This translates into CASSPRTSGRTYEQYF. The V and J genes are TRBV7-2 and TRBJ2-7; TRBD2 matches 10 bases. CDR1 and CDR2 (germline): SGHTA, FQGNSA. J was trimmed by 4 bases and V by 5 bases; bases with no gene match: 11. CDR3 length: 16 residues.

The genes are TRBV19 and TRBJ1-5; 11 nucleotides agree with TRBD1. The CDR3 consists of 17 residues. V was clipped by 5 bases and J by 5 bases; unmatched bases: 11. Germline V gene data show CDR1 as LNHDA and CDR2 as SQIVND (reference sequence). This CDR3 reads CASSLRGQGVLDQPQHF. Written as DNA, the CDR3 is TGTGCCAGTAGTCTCCGGGGACAGGGGGTTTTGGATCAGCCCCAGCATTTT. Together with reference TRBV19 and TRBJ1-5, the CDR3 gives the full variable domain: DGGITQSPKYLFRKEGQNVTLSCEQNLNHDAMYWYRQDPGQGLRLIYYSQIVNDFQKGDIAEGYSVSREKKESFPLTVTSAQKNPTAFYLCASSLRGQGVLDQPQHFGDGTRLSIL.

The V gene is TRBV11-3, the J gene TRBJ2-7; a weak D match, TRBD1 (6 bases). The V end lost 6 bases, the J end lost 4 bases, and 19 bases lay between the germline ends. The CDR3 is 15 residues long. Per germline, CDR1 SGHNT and CDR2 YENEEA. CDR3 in DNA: TGTGCCAGCAGGCAGACAACCGGGACACTGTACGAGCAGTACTTC. Amino acids: CASRQTTGTLYEQYF.

Only a few counts were recorded for this clone. The chain carries TRBV27 and TRBJ2-2, with D unresolved. The CDR3 totals 14 residues. Looked up from germline, CDR1 is MNHEY and CDR2 is SMNVEV (reference sequence). The V and J ends lost 3 bases and 4 bases respectively, with 9 bases between them. The CDR3 coding sequence is TGTGCCAGCAGTTTTGTGGTGGGCACCGGGGAGCTGTTTTTT. Translating it yields CASSFVVGTGELFF.

The rearrangement uses TRBV16 and TRBJ1-1; D is possibly TRBD1 (5 bases). CDR3 length: 15 amino acids. Germline CDR1 reads KGHSY; CDR2 reads FQNENV. Trimming took off 1 base at V and 1 base at J, with 10 bases between the two ends. CDR3 bases: TGTGCCAGCAGCCAATGGAACAGGCAGAACACTGAAGCTTTCTTT. Amino acid sequence: CASSQWNRQNTEAFF.

A single count supports this clone. The CDR3 here is CASSSRTGETGELFF. DNA for the CDR3: TGTGCCAGCAGTTCCAGGACAGGGGAAACCGGGGAGCTGTTTTTT. The V call is TRBV6-6, the J call TRBJ2-2, with TRBD1 matching over 9 bases. Per the germline V gene, CDR1 is MNHNY and CDR2 is SVGAGI (reference sequence). The ends lost 4 bases at V and 5 bases at J; junction bases unmatched: 5. The CDR3 runs to 15 residues.